A single sample is the source of the 14 T cell receptor beta chains below, sequenced in a study of blood T cell repertoires in COVID-19. TCRdb's table, derived via immunoSEQ multiplex PCR, lists solely in-frame clones and lacks some. This sample has under 70,000 clones, with just under 90% found just once. The specimen sequenced was peripheral blood. These receptors were collected from a woman aged 55-70 years with COVID-19, enrolled during active disease.

The V call is TRBV7-9, the J call TRBJ2-1, with 8 bases aligning to TRBD2. The V gene's germline CDR1 is SEHNR and CDR2 FQNEAQ (reference sequence). The ends lost 1 base at V and 7 bases at J; junction bases unmatched: 6. The CDR3 length is 15 residues. CDR3 in amino acids: CASSLGLAGMNEQFF. In DNA, the CDR3 is TGTGCCAGCAGCTTAGGGCTAGCGGGTATGAATGAGCAGTTCTTC.

This clone was observed once. The chain has TRBV28 and TRBJ1-5; TRBD1 might be the D (5 bases). The CDR3 is made up of 16 amino acids. Germline assignment: CDR1 MDHEN and CDR2 SYDVKM. V lost 3 bases to trimming and J lost 6 bases, with 18 bases between them. In DNA, the CDR3 is TGTGCCAGCAGTTTGGGACCCCCGGGGAGGCCTCAGCCCCAGCATTTT. It is translated as CASSLGPPGRPQPQHF.

The rearrangement joins TRBV24-1 to TRBJ2-3; TRBD1 agrees at 7 bases. The CDR3 has 17 residues. With 0 bases clipped from V and 3 bases from J, the junction kept 8 bases outside the gene matches. Germline lookup yields CDR1 KGHDR and CDR2 SFDVKD. For the CDR3, the DNA is TGTGCCACCAGTGATTTGCCGGGGACAGACGGGACAGATACGCAGTATTTT. Residues: CATSDLPGTDGTDTQYF.

The J gene is TRBJ2-1, the V gene TRBV11-2; D remains unclear. The CDR3 is 11 residues long. Trimming took off 3 bases at V and 9 bases at J, with 6 bases between the two ends. Per the germline V gene, CDR1 is SGHAT and CDR2 is FQNNGV. Here the CDR3 reads CASSLEREQFF. CDR3 nucleotides: TGTGCCAGCAGCTTGGAGCGTGAGCAGTTCTTC. Based on the CDR3 plus reference TRBV11-2 and TRBJ2-1, the full variable domain is EAGVAQSPRYKIIEKRQSVAFWCNPISGHATLYWYQQILGQGPKLLIQFQNNGVVDDSQLPKDRFSAERLKGVDSTLKIQPAKLEDSAVYLCASSLEREQFFGPGTRLTVL.

V usage is TRBV11-3 and J usage is TRBJ1-2, with D tentatively TRBD1 (5 bases). CDR3 length equals 13 residues. Trimming left V 5 bases short and J 7 bases short, with 14 bases between. Germline V CDR1 and CDR2: SGHNT, YENEEA. The CDR3, as DNA: TGTGCCAGCAGCCTTAACAGGATTTCTGGCTACACCTTC. Translation: CASSLNRISGYTF.

V usage is TRBV19 and J usage is TRBJ1-1, with D perhaps matching TRBD1 (5 bases). Trimming left V 5 bases short and J 3 bases short, with 13 bases between. This CDR3 region has 14 residues. Germline CDR1 LNHDA, CDR2 SQIVND (reference sequence). The CDR3 is CASSQGPWYTEAFF. DNA of the CDR3: TGTGCCAGTAGTCAGGGCCCATGGTACACTGAAGCTTTCTTT.

The V gene is TRBV5-4, the J gene TRBJ2-1, with 7 bases aligning to TRBD1. The V gene end was trimmed by 4 bases and the J gene end by 4 bases; junction bases not matched to a gene: 8. The CDR3 sequence is 15 residues long. CDR1 SGHNT and CDR2 YYREEE come from the germline V gene (reference sequence). Written as DNA, the CDR3 is TGTGCCAGCAGCACAGGGACAGCCACTTACAATGAGCAGTTCTTC. This sequence encodes CASSTGTATYNEQFF.

V usage is TRBV3-1 (or the pseudogene TRBV3-2) and J usage is TRBJ1-4; no reliable D call. Between the trimmed V and J ends, which lost 1 base and 0 bases, there was a span of 6 bases. The CDR3 length is 15 residues. In germline, CDR1 is LGHDT, CDR2 YNNKEL (reference sequence). The CDR3 here is CASSQGDTTNEKLFF. CDR3 sequence (DNA): TGTGCCAGCAGCCAAGGAGATACAACTAATGAAAAACTGTTTTTT.

V and J are TRBV6-5 and TRBJ1-2; possible D gene TRBD1, 5 bases. Germline CDR1 and CDR2: MNHEY and SVGAGI. This CDR3 has 16 amino acids. V was trimmed by 3 bases and J by 0 bases, leaving 14 bases between them. The CDR3 coding sequence is TGTGCCAGCAGTTATCACCCGGGGGGAGCTAACTATGGCTACACCTTC. This encodes CASSYHPGGANYGYTF.

This clone occurred a few times. V and J are TRBV21-1 and TRBJ2-1; TRBD2, the D gene given by the table, was not confirmed from the DNA. TRBV21-1 has pseudogene status. The CDR3 is 19 residues long. CDR3 bases: TGTGCCAGCAGCAAAGTTCGGTCTAGCGGGAGTAAGTCCTACAATGAGCAGTTCTTC. It specifies CASSKVRSSGSKSYNEQFF.

The rearrangement links TRBV19 to TRBJ1-4; D gene unclear. The CDR3 spans 13 residues. V was shortened by 7 bases and J by 5 bases, with 11 bases between the two germline ends. CDR1 and CDR2 (germline): LNHDA, SQIVND (reference sequence). CDR3 in amino acids: CASMGSLNEKLFF. CDR3 coding DNA: TGTGCCAGTATGGGGAGTTTAAATGAAAAACTGTTTTTT.

The gene calls are TRBV7-8 and TRBJ2-7, with 9 positions matching TRBD1. CDR3 length: 13 residues. Unmatched junction bases numbered 10, after V lost 7 bases and J lost 9 bases. Germline CDR1 SGHVS, CDR2 FQNEAQ. The DNA of the CDR3 is TGTGCCAGCACCGATGGGACAGGGATTTCGCAGTACTTC. Its translation is CASTDGTGISQYF.

J is TRBJ1-2 and V is TRBV4-1; 8 nucleotides align to TRBD1. Germline V gives CDR1 MGHRA, CDR2 YSYEKL. The CDR3 length is 16 residues. J was trimmed by 2 bases and V by 4 bases; bases with no gene match: 9. The CDR3 nucleotides are TGCGCCAGCAGCCTGAATACGGACAGGGTGAACTATGGCTACACCTTC. Residues: CASSLNTDRVNYGYTF.

The rearrangement uses TRBV28 and TRBJ2-5; 7 nucleotides match TRBD1. J lost 5 bases, V lost 4 bases, and 7 bases had no gene match. This CDR3 has 14 residues. The germline V gene has CDR1 MDHEN and CDR2 SYDVKM. The CDR3: CASSSHRGQETQYF. In nucleotides, the CDR3 is TGTGCCAGCAGTTCCCACAGGGGTCAGGAGACCCAGTACTTC.